A single sample is the source of the 25 T cell receptor beta chains below, sequenced in a study of B cell selection in AIRE deficiency. Regulatory T cells were sorted as CD4+CD25hiCD127low/negative. Data came from immunoSEQ multiplex PCR; TCRdb stores just in-frame clones and leaves some out. The sample consists of 20,000 or so clones, 80% to 95% of them appearing once. Sample: CD4+CD25+ Tregs sorted from PBMCs. The receptors come from a human donor in good health.

This sequence joins TRBV27 and TRBJ2-1, with 15 bases matching TRBD2. The CDR3 length is 19 residues. Germline CDR1 reads MNHEY; CDR2 reads SMNVEV (reference sequence). J was trimmed by 6 bases and V by 4 bases; bases with no gene match: 13. The CDR3 DNA sequence: TGTGCCAGCAGTTCCCGCCAGACAACGGGACTAGCGGGAGGCAATGAGCAGTTCTTC. Translated, it gives CASSSRQTTGLAGGNEQFF.

V and J are TRBV11-2 and TRBJ1-1; D remains unclear. CDR3 length equals 13 residues. Germline V gene lookup returns CDR1 SGHAT and CDR2 FQNNGV. Trimming took off 5 bases at V and 6 bases at J, with 13 bases between the two ends. The CDR3 reads CASSPIRRAEAFF. CDR3 DNA sequence: TGTGCCAGCAGCCCCATTCGCCGCGCTGAAGCTTTCTTT.

The V and J genes are TRBV18 and TRBJ2-1; the D gene could be TRBD1 or TRBD2 (7 bases each). Trimming took 3 bases from V and 8 from J, leaving 23 bases between them. Germline assignment: CDR1 KGHSH and CDR2 LQKENI. The CDR3 has 17 amino acids. CDR3 loop: CASSPPYRGGEYDEQFF. The CDR3, as DNA: TGTGCCAGCTCACCGCCCTACAGGGGAGGGGAATACGATGAGCAGTTCTTC.

This sequence joins TRBV18 and TRBJ2-7; D ambiguous. V lost 3 bases and J 2 bases, leaving 11 bases between the germline ends. The CDR3 has 14 amino acids. Germline V lookup: CDR1 KGHSH, CDR2 LQKENI. The CDR3 sequence is CASSPGGRAYEQYF. CDR3 coding DNA: TGTGCCAGCTCACCGGGTGGCCGAGCCTACGAGCAGTACTTC.

Only one count was recorded for this clone. This chain connects TRBV6-5 to TRBJ1-6, with D possibly TRBD1 on 6 matching bases. The CDR3 is 13 amino acids. Germline CDR1 is MNHEY and CDR2 is SVGAGI. V lost 6 bases, J lost 12 bases, and 15 bases lay in between. The CDR3 nucleotides read TGTGCCAGCAGGAACAGGGAGGTTTTACCCCTCCACTTT. Its protein product is CASRNREVLPLHF.

The chain has TRBV6-8 and TRBJ1-1; possible D gene TRBD1, 5 bases. This CDR3 has 14 residues. V lost 5 bases and J 2 bases, leaving 12 bases between the germline ends. The germline gives CDR1 MNHGY, CDR2 SAAAGT. Here the CDR3 DNA reads TGTGCCAGCAGTCCACCGGGGGTAAACACTGAAGCTTTCTTT. Its protein is CASSPPGVNTEAFF.

This chain links TRBV29-1 with TRBJ1-1, with 7 bases lining up with TRBD1. The V gene's germline CDR1 is SQVTM and CDR2 ANQGSEA. The V segment lost 7 bases and the J segment 4 bases; nucleotides outside the gene matches: 12. The CDR3 runs 14 residues. CDR3 region: CSARGEGGRTEAFF. The CDR3 DNA sequence: TGCAGCGCACGGGGGGAAGGGGGCCGCACTGAAGCTTTCTTT.

The rearrangement joins TRBV7-9 to TRBJ1-6; the D is unclear. V was clipped by 0 bases and J by 6 bases, with 6 bases between them. The CDR3 extends over 14 amino acids. Germline V gene sequence: CDR1 SEHNR, CDR2 FQNEAQ (reference sequence). CDR3 sequence reads: CASSLATSNSPLHF. As DNA, the CDR3 is TGTGCCAGCAGCTTAGCGACTTCTAATTCACCCCTCCACTTT.

This chain uses TRBV7-6 with TRBJ2-7; D is uncertain. The V gene lost 4 bases and the J gene lost 2 bases, with 9 bases spanning the gap. Germline CDR1 reads SGHVS; CDR2 reads FNYEAQ. This CDR3 is built from 13 residues. DNA for the CDR3: TGTGCCAGCAGCTCGACTGAAGCCTACGAGCAGTACTTC. Amino acids: CASSSTEAYEQYF.

V and J are TRBV6-6 and TRBJ2-5; D is uncertain. V was trimmed by 0 bases and J by 5 bases, leaving 10 bases between them. The CDR3 length is 14 residues. Germline V gene sequence: CDR1 MNHNY, CDR2 SVGAGI (reference sequence). CDR3: CASSYSRIAETQYF. The CDR3 nucleotides are TGTGCCAGCAGTTACTCACGGATAGCCGAGACCCAGTACTTC.

The V gene is TRBV18, the J gene TRBJ2-1, with D possibly matching TRBD1 (5 bases). This CDR3 has 14 amino acids. Between the trimmed V and J ends, which lost 3 bases and 4 bases, there was a span of 10 bases. Looked up from germline, CDR1 is KGHSH and CDR2 is LQKENI. The CDR3 sequence is CASSPPTDYNEQFF. CDR3 in DNA: TGTGCCAGCTCACCCCCGACAGATTACAATGAGCAGTTCTTC.

The rearrangement uses TRBV5-1 and TRBJ2-3, with D perhaps TRBD2 (6 bases). There are 14 residues in the CDR3. V was clipped by 2 bases and J by 4 bases, with 11 bases between them. Germline values: CDR1 SGHRS, CDR2 YFSETQ. The chain's CDR3 is CASSLGGMSDTQYF. The DNA for the CDR3 is TGCGCCAGCAGCTTAGGCGGGATGTCAGATACGCAGTATTTT.

J is TRBJ2-1 and V is TRBV14; TRBD1 is a possible D gene (6 bases). The CDR3 is made up of 14 amino acids. CDR1 and CDR2 from the germline V gene are SGHDN and FVKESK. V shed 6 bases and J shed 3 bases, with 12 bases lying between them. CDR3 DNA sequence: TGTGCCAGCAGTAATCTACAGGGCTACAATGAGCAGTTCTTC. This encodes CASSNLQGYNEQFF.

The chain joins TRBV5-1 to TRBJ1-1, with D perhaps matching TRBD1 (6 bases). V lost 0 bases, J lost 5 bases, and 11 bases lay in between. In germline, CDR1 is SGHRS, CDR2 YFSETQ. CDR3 length equals 14 residues. The CDR3 bases are TGCGCCAGCAGCTTGGCCAGGGGAAGGACTGAAGCTTTCTTT. It codes for CASSLARGRTEAFF.

This chain connects TRBV11-3 to TRBJ1-3; D unclear. The CDR3 runs 16 residues. CDR1 and CDR2 (germline): SGHNT, YENEEA. Trimming shortened V by 4 bases and J by 2 bases, and 15 bases separated the two germline ends. The CDR3, as DNA: TGTGCCAGCAGCTACCCCCCGGGATCGCCTGGAAACACCATATATTTT. Translated: CASSYPPGSPGNTIYF.

The chain is built from TRBV29-1 and TRBJ1-5, with D uncertain. The V end was cut by 7 bases, the J end by 4 bases, with 11 bases between. CDR3 length equals 12 residues. Germline V gives CDR1 SQVTM, CDR2 ANQGSEA. CDR3 region: CSAKDPNQPQHF. The CDR3 coding sequence is TGCAGCGCTAAAGACCCAAATCAGCCCCAGCATTTT. The variable domain in full, completed from reference TRBV29-1 and TRBJ1-5, reads SAVISQKPSRDICQRGTSLTIQCQVDSQVTMMFWYRQQPGQSLTLIATANQGSEATYESGFVIDKFPISRPNLTFSTLTVSNMSPEDSSIYLCSAKDPNQPQHFGDGTRLSIL.

The chain joins TRBV10-1 to TRBJ2-2; D gene uncertain. The germline gives CDR1 WNHNN, CDR2 SYGVQD (reference sequence). Trimming shortened V by 3 bases and J by 5 bases, and 13 bases separated the two germline ends. The CDR3 loop spans 15 amino acids. The CDR3 is CASSEWPARTGELFF. The CDR3, as DNA: TGCGCCAGCAGTGAATGGCCAGCCAGGACCGGGGAGCTGTTTTTT.

V and J are TRBV9 and TRBJ1-3; the D is unclear. Looked up from germline, CDR1 is SGDLS and CDR2 is YYNGEE. Deletions cut 3 bases from V and 0 bases from J, with 19 bases between. The CDR3 covers 18 residues. The CDR3 sequence is CASSAFPRLLGSGNTIYF. The DNA of the CDR3 is TGTGCCAGCAGCGCTTTTCCGCGGCTTTTGGGCTCTGGAAACACCATATATTTT.

This chain's CDR3 is CASSLGMPNTEAFF. CDR3 DNA: TGCGCCAGCAGCTTGGGGATGCCCAACACTGAAGCTTTCTTT. The chain couples TRBV5-1 to TRBJ1-1; D not resolved. Per the germline V gene, CDR1 is SGHRS and CDR2 is YFSETQ. Trimming removed 0 bases at V and 2 bases at J, with 8 bases between. CDR3 length equals 14 residues.

The chain couples TRBV6-6 to TRBJ1-1, with D hard to call. This CDR3 has 15 residues. Germline V gene data show CDR1 as MNHNY and CDR2 as SVGAGI (reference sequence). V shed 0 bases and J shed 5 bases, with 13 bases lying between them. In DNA form, the CDR3 reads TGTGCCAGCAGTTACTCCGGAGGGCGCATTACTGAAGCTTTCTTT. It translates to CASSYSGGRITEAFF.

The chain carries TRBV10-3 and TRBJ2-3; 11 bases fit TRBD1. CDR1 is ENHRY and CDR2 is SYGVKD in the germline V gene. The CDR3 extends over 17 amino acids. With V trimmed by 1 base and J by 4 bases, 7 bases remained unmatched. The CDR3 nucleotides are TGTGCCATCAGTGAGTTTTTATGGACAGGGGGCTCAGATACGCAGTATTTT. It is translated as CAISEFLWTGGSDTQYF.

The chain has TRBV5-4 and TRBJ1-2, with no clear D. CDR1 and CDR2 (germline): SGHNT, YYREEE (reference sequence). The V end was cut by 0 bases, the J end by 2 bases, with 5 bases between. CDR3 length equals 13 residues. CDR3 in DNA: TGTGCCAGCAGCTTGGCGGGGAACTATGGCTACACCTTC. Translating gives CASSLAGNYGYTF.

The chain has TRBV10-3 and TRBJ1-2; the match to TRBD1 covers 8 bases. Trimming removed 7 bases from V and 4 bases from J; junction bases left unmatched: 17. Germline CDR1 reads ENHRY; CDR2 reads SYGVKD. This CDR3 has 17 amino acids. The CDR3 nucleotides are TGTGCCATCATGAAGGTCGCAGGGGGCGTGGGTGCCTATGGCTACACCTTC. This codes for CAIMKVAGGVGAYGYTF.

The chain employs TRBV6-5 and TRBJ1-4; D call uncertain. The CDR3 loop spans 12 amino acids. The V and J ends lost 2 bases and 11 bases respectively, with 9 bases between them. CDR1 and CDR2 (germline): MNHEY, SVGAGI. The CDR3 DNA sequence: TGTGCCAGCAGTTACGGGAGTGGGAAACTGTTTTTT. This codes for CASSYGSGKLFF.

The V and J genes are TRBV7-2 and TRBJ2-3; no definite D call. Germline-derived CDR1 and CDR2 are SGHTA and FQGNSA. V lost 2 bases and J lost 4, with 16 bases in between. The CDR3 loop spans 16 amino acids. The CDR3 loop is CASSLSGPRQADTQYF. The CDR3 region has the DNA TGTGCCAGCAGCTTATCAGGACCCCGGCAGGCAGATACGCAGTATTTT.